The source of this T cell receptor beta chain is a study of persistence of HIV-infected CD4 T cells. An overlapping HIV-1 Gag peptide pool stimulated these cells at about 0.91 ug/peptide/mL. CD40L-negative CD69-negative CD45RO-high memory CD4+ T cells were sorted as populations depleted of antigen-responding cells. In the case of this clone: Its matching antigen is unknown.

The CDR3 is 13 residues long. V was cut by 2 bases and J by 4 bases, with 8 bases left in between. Germline V gene lookup returns CDR1 SNHLY and CDR2 FYNNEI. Sequencing used immunoSEQ version 4 in survey mode. The repertoire was sequenced with immunoSEQ multiplex PCR; TCRdb's copy has only in-frame clones and lacks some. The table includes over 30,000 clones, 75% to 85% detected once. This clonotype originated in an adult with HIV. The donor label of this sample is uncertain. Sequencing used cultured CD4+ T cells from PBMCs, obtained from a patient who received antiretroviral therapy. The gene calls are TRBV2 and TRBJ1-2; D call uncertain. CDR3 coding DNA: TGTGCCAGCAGTGAAACGGCAGCCTATGGCTACACCTTC. Translating it yields CASSETAAYGYTF. Based on the CDR3 plus reference TRBV2 and TRBJ1-2, the full variable domain is EPEVTQTPSHQVTQMGQEVILRCVPISNHLYFYWYRQILGQKVEFLVSFYNNEISEKSEIFDDQFSVERPDGSNFTLKIRSTKLEDSAMYFCASSETAAYGYTFGSGTRLTVV.